These T cell receptor beta chains were read from a single sample in a study of CD8+ T cells in alopecia areata. Libraries were prepared by immunoSEQ multiplex PCR; TCRdb keeps only in-frame clonotypes and omits some of them. Of 110,000 to 150,000 clones listed, about 51% are singletons. Sequencing was performed on CD4+ T cells sorted from blood, taken at week 0. The receptors come from a human donor with alopecia areata. Each CDR3 is given with its conserved first and last residue. A D gene is named only where the DNA matches it firmly.

d_gene	v_gene	j_gene	CDR3aa
-	TRBV29-1	TRBJ1-1	CSAQGLMNTEAFF
-	TRBV11-2	TRBJ2-5	CASSLSDRGETQYF
-	TRBV5-4	TRBJ2-4	CASSHGGSKNIQYF
TRBD1	TRBV19	TRBJ2-6	CASSIARGQGAAGANVLTF
-	TRBV5-1	TRBJ2-3	CASSYGASDTQYF
TRBD2	TRBV6-5	TRBJ2-1	CASRGLAGTQFF
-	TRBV20-1	TRBJ2-5	CSAGPGETQYF
TRBD2	TRBV30	TRBJ2-2	CAWSVRTSGSTGELFF
-	TRBV19	TRBJ1-2	CASSASGAGGYTF
TRBD1	TRBV29-1	TRBJ2-5	CSVAKTGGQETQYF
-	TRBV30	TRBJ1-4	CAWTRATEKLFF
-	TRBV13	TRBJ2-7	CASSLVGGSYEQYF
-	TRBV7-9	TRBJ2-1	CASSLVGSQNEQFF
TRBD2	TRBV7-2	TRBJ2-4	CASSLGGGAGGRINIQYF
TRBD2	TRBV5-1	TRBJ2-7	CASSHGTSGSYEQYF
-	TRBV4-1	TRBJ2-5	CASSQEGQGNQETQYF
-	TRBV28	TRBJ2-5	CASSSMEGTQYF
-	TRBV2	TRBJ1-1	CASSSYTEAFF
TRBD1	TRBV7-2	TRBJ1-1	CASSFRTGGNTEAFF
TRBD1	TRBV5-6	TRBJ1-5	CASSRDREVQPQHF
TRBD2	TRBV7-8	TRBJ2-3	CASSPVGLAGGTDTQYF
-	TRBV7-9	TRBJ2-7	CASSLPGWPYEQYF
TRBD2	TRBV7-2	TRBJ2-1	CASSLTGTSAWNEQFF
TRBD2	TRBV7-8	TRBJ2-5	CASSLSGVGRETQYF
-	TRBV7-8	TRBJ2-4	CASSSRPEAKNIQYF
TRBD2	TRBV28	TRBJ2-4	CASRGGGLAKNIQYF
-	TRBV30	TRBJ2-5	CAWSGMEGASETQYF
-	TRBV5-6	TRBJ2-1	CASSLELEQFF
TRBD1	TRBV29-1	TRBJ1-3	CSAAVDRGSGNTIYF
-	TRBV18	TRBJ2-5	CASSTQETQYF
TRBD1	TRBV30	TRBJ1-5	CAWRPDRNQPQHF
TRBD1	TRBV7-8	TRBJ2-1	CASSLKGQGARNEQFF
TRBD2	TRBV4-2	TRBJ2-3	CASSQGGREADTQYF
TRBD2	TRBV7-2	TRBJ2-4	CASSLSGTSGRNIQYF
-	TRBV29-1	TRBJ1-4	CSVQRRGVTNEKLFF
-	TRBV6-5	TRBJ2-4	CASTRSHQGPNIQYF
TRBD2	TRBV4-2	TRBJ2-5	CASSQMTSGQETQYF
-	TRBV29-1	TRBJ2-1	CSVGMGLFNEQFF
-	TRBV7-9	TRBJ2-7	CASSIRQDEQYF
-	TRBV7-2	TRBJ1-5	CASSPNAGAPRQPQHF
-	TRBV29-1	TRBJ2-2	CSVQGRRTGELFF
TRBD2	TRBV28	TRBJ2-3	CASSLGLAGDSDTQYF
-	TRBV30	TRBJ2-5	CAWSVGNGRRETQYF
-	TRBV4-3	TRBJ2-7	CASSQDPWDKSNVYEQYF
TRBD1	TRBV7-9	TRBJ1-5	CASSLEGQKPQHF
TRBD1	TRBV11-2	TRBJ2-1	CASNDRGLYNEQFF
-	TRBV30	TRBJ2-7	CAWSVLSGRVFYEQYF
TRBD2	TRBV29-1	TRBJ2-5	CSVERLAGETQYF
-	TRBV7-2	TRBJ1-1	CASSLGVGGTFF
-	TRBV29-1	TRBJ1-4	CSVRDRSTNEKLFF